This TCR beta chain was found in a study of cytomegalovirus exposure and HLA in healthy donors. The PCR employed 60 Vbeta primers together with 13 Jbeta primers. Sequencing used immunoSEQ multiplex PCR; TCRdb keeps in-frame clones, though not all of them. The data hold around 150,000 clones, with 70% to 90% observed a single time. The sequenced sample was PBMCs. The clonotype was recovered from a woman in her thirties or forties in good health and CMV-seronegative.

The CDR3 sequence: CASSPRRQATGELFF. The CDR3 nucleotides are TGTGCCAGCAGTCCCCGGCGTCAGGCCACCGGGGAGCTGTTTTTT. This chain uses TRBV27 with TRBJ2-2; D call uncertain. The CDR3 covers 15 residues. Germline V gives CDR1 MNHEY, CDR2 SMNVEV (reference sequence). V lost 5 bases to trimming and J lost 4 bases, with 14 bases between them.